This is a list of T cell receptor beta chains from one sample in a study of cytomegalovirus exposure and HLA in healthy donors. Sequencing used immunoSEQ multiplex PCR; TCRdb keeps in-frame clones, though not all of them. The table lists around 200,000 clones, around 83% of them singletons, with roughly 0.8% in the top ten. The sequencing input was PBMCs. All receptors come from a woman aged 18-30 years in good health and CMV-seronegative. The CDR3 runs from the conserved cysteine through the conserved F or W.

v_call,j_call,cdr3_aa
TRBV6-5,TRBJ2-7,CASSPLGHKYEQYF
TRBV6-5,TRBJ1-4,CASSYLRTATNEKLFF
TRBV2,TRBJ1-2,CASSEQSANYGYTF
TRBV19,TRBJ2-7,CASSDTTGQTAPYEQYF
TRBV5-4,TRBJ2-7,CASSVQGLTLYEQYF
TRBV27,TRBJ2-1,CASSYSDGNEQFF
TRBV11-2,TRBJ1-2,CASSLVTGDGYTF
TRBV7-9,TRBJ2-7,CASSTGYEQYF
TRBV5-1,TRBJ1-1,CASSLGVGSKTEAFF
TRBV23-1,TRBJ1-1,CASSQSIRGAFF
TRBV5-6,TRBJ1-1,CASSLGAWTGSGNTEAFF
TRBV27,TRBJ1-5,CASSLWGGHVYQPQHF
TRBV7-9,TRBJ1-2,CASSLGGGRAHYGYTF
TRBV2,TRBJ1-5,CASSGLGEGQPQHF
TRBV4-1,TRBJ2-5,CASSQEGRGETQYF
TRBV5-1,TRBJ1-1,CASSLGGTGGTEAFF
TRBV7-9,TRBJ2-7,CASSSGQVRDEQYF
TRBV29-1,TRBJ1-4,CSVANRVTNEKLFF
TRBV7-6,TRBJ1-6,CASSPSGVTNSPLHF
TRBV29-1,TRBJ1-2,CSGYQQGIDYGYTF
TRBV5-1,TRBJ2-7,CASSSPGLSSYEQYF
TRBV7-8,TRBJ1-4,CASSLVGGLTTNEKLFF
TRBV20-1,TRBJ2-7,CSVRESYEQYF
TRBV2,TRBJ2-4,CASSPDRGRAKNIQYF
TRBV18,TRBJ1-5,CASSEISNQPQHF
TRBV27,TRBJ1-1,CASSFTAVRRVRITEAFF
TRBV2,TRBJ1-4,CASSAGPTNEKLFF
TRBV27,TRBJ2-7,CASSSEGSPRSYEQYF
TRBV6-5,TRBJ1-6,CASSLGQNSPLHF
TRBV5-1,TRBJ2-5,CASSLGGASGVQETQYF
TRBV6-5,TRBJ2-1,CASSSTGKGYEQFF
TRBV7-9,TRBJ2-5,CASSLTGGSETQYF
TRBV5-1,TRBJ1-1,CASSLPGTGENTEAFF
TRBV5-4,TRBJ2-5,CASRPDREETQYF
TRBV11-2,TRBJ2-5,CASRRYRGSGETQYF
TRBV19,TRBJ2-7,CASTPLAPPPQCYF
TRBV7-9,TRBJ2-2,CSSSSTVTSGGARTGELFF
TRBV9,TRBJ2-1,CASSVAAGSLDEQFF
TRBV7-4,TRBJ2-7,CASSLERSLAGSSYEQYF
TRBV28,TRBJ1-5,CATSLGGSLLSNQPQHF
TRBV7-8,TRBJ2-7,CASSLQWHEQYF